This T cell receptor (beta chain) was captured in a study of T cells in Graves' hyperthyroidism and ophthalmopathy. Study at large: Peripheral blood sampling occurred at initial diagnosis, before any treatment. Study results and limitations: Blood shared most expanded thyroid clonotypes above 0.001. Before onset, by a median of around six months, the model predicted ophthalmopathy.

In its sample, this clonotype was seen many times. Its antigen is undetermined. There are 16 residues in the CDR3. Trimming removed 5 bases from V and 4 bases from J; junction bases left unmatched: 6. Germline assignment: CDR1 SGHTA and CDR2 FQGTGA. Amplified TCR beta CDR3 regions derived from RNA transcripts. The TCR CDR3 first-round RT-PCR relied on the HTBI primer set. Each CDR3 protein is one row after TCRdb ran MiXCR on the multiplex PCR reads. Among 550,000 to 700,000 distinct CDR3 sequences listed, roughly 14% were seen once. The sample taken for sequencing was blood. This receptor was identified in a woman between 40 and 55 years old with Graves' ophthalmopathy. The gene calls are TRBV7-3 and TRBJ2-5; 14 bases match TRBD2. CDR3 protein: CASSPRTSGRRETQYF. CDR3 DNA: TGTGCCAGCAGCCCCCGGACTAGCGGGAGGAGAGAGACCCAGTACTTC.